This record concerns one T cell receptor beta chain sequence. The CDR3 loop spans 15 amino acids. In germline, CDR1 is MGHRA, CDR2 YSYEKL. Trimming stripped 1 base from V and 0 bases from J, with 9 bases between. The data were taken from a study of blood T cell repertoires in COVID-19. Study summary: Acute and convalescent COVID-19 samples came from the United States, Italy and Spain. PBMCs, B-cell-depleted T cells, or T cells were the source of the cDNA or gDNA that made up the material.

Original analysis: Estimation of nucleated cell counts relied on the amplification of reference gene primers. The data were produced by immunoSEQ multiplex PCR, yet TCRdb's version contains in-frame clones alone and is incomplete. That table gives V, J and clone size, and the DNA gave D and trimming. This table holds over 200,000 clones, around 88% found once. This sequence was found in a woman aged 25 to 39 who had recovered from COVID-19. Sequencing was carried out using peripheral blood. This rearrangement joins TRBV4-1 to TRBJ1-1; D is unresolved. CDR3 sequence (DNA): TGCGCCAGCAGCCAAGGGGCACAATTGAACACTGAAGCTTTCTTT. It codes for CASSQGAQLNTEAFF.